These 7 T cell receptor beta chains were sequenced from one sample in a study of spatial heterogeneity in lung cancer. Time point here: sample taken at primary tumor resection. TCRdb analysed the 5' RACE reads with MiXCR anew, one entry per CDR3 protein. The repertoire includes roughly 15,000 distinct CDR3 sequences, 3% to 4.5% of them detected once, and roughly 10% sits in the top ten. The starting material was normal lung tissue next to the tumor, obtained at surgery. The receptors here all came from a male donor with early-stage non-small cell lung cancer.

This clonotype was seen only once. This beta chain represents an off-target read in a library built for alpha chains; its size is of limited meaning. The chain couples TRBV3-1 to TRBJ1-2; D unclear. V dropped 1 base and J dropped 3 bases, with 6 bases sitting between them. The CDR3 is 13 amino acids. The germline gives CDR1 LGHDT, CDR2 YNNKEL (reference sequence). DNA of the CDR3: TGTGCCAGCAGCCAAGTCAAGGACTATGGCTACACCTTC. Amino acids: CASSQVKDYGYTF.

This clonotype was counted ten times or more. This beta chain slipped into a library made for alpha chains as a stray read, so its size is not meaningful. The V gene is TRBV24-1, the J gene TRBJ2-6; 8 bases map to TRBD1. Germline V gene lookup returns CDR1 KGHDR and CDR2 SFDVKD. The CDR3 runs to 14 residues. After removal of 10 bases from V and 2 bases from J, the junction contained 3 bases not matched to a gene. This chain's CDR3 is CATQGGTGANVLTF. Written as DNA, the CDR3 is TGTGCCACACAGGGGGGAACTGGGGCCAACGTCCTGACTTTC.

Details on this clonotype: This sequence may be a read error, since a much larger clone differs from it by one base. In a library made to pick up alpha chains, this beta chain is a stray read with a size that means little. The DNA of the CDR3 is TGTGTCAGCAGCTCTCTGACGGATGGCTACACCTTC. Its translation is CVSSSLTDGYTF. J is TRBJ1-2 and V is TRBV7-2, with D unclear. Germline CDR1 is SGHTA and CDR2 is FQGNSA. The CDR3 contains 12 residues. Together with reference TRBV7-2 and TRBJ1-2, the CDR3 gives the full variable domain: GAGVSQSPSNKVTEKGKDVELRCDPISGHTALYWYRQSLGQGLEFLIYFQGNSAPDKSGLPSDRFSAERTGGSVSTLTIQRTQQEDSAVYLCVSSSLTDGYTFGSGTRLTVV.

This clonotype appeared many times. For a library built for alpha chains, this beta chain is a stray read; little rests on its size. The rearrangement joins TRBV10-3 to TRBJ2-2; D gene unclear. Trimming took off 6 bases at V and 2 bases at J, with 10 bases between the two ends. Germline V gene data show CDR1 as ENHRY and CDR2 as SYGVKD. The CDR3 consists of 14 residues. As DNA, the CDR3 is TGTGCCATCAGAGGTCTCCTCAACACCGGGGAGCTGTTTTTT. As protein: CAIRGLLNTGELFF.

Ten or more counts support this clonotype. This beta chain appears as a stray read in a library generated for alpha chains; its size is not informative. The rearrangement joins TRBV11-3 to TRBJ2-7; 9 bases line up with TRBD1. The trim removed 5 bases at V and 1 base at J, leaving 3 bases unmatched. Looked up from germline, CDR1 is SGHNT and CDR2 is YENEEA. The CDR3 is 14 amino acids. CDR3 in DNA: TGTGCCAGCAGCCAAGGGACAGGGTCCTACGAGCAGTACTTC. Translation gives CASSQGTGSYEQYF.

This clonotype was seen ten or more times. The library was designed around alpha chains, so this beta chain is a stray read whose abundance carries little weight. This chain uses TRBV20-1 with TRBJ1-5; TRBD1 might be the D (5 bases). The CDR3 extends over 13 amino acids. The germline V gene encodes CDR1 DFQATT and CDR2 SNEGSKA (reference sequence). The germline V and J ends were trimmed by 0 bases and 2 bases, with 5 bases remaining between them. The CDR3 spells CSAREGGNQPQHF. CDR3 sequence (DNA): TGCAGTGCTAGAGAAGGGGGCAATCAGCCCCAGCATTTT.

This clonotype has at least ten counts. This beta chain is off target for a library built for alpha chains, so its abundance means little. The V gene is TRBV14, the J gene TRBJ1-3; D not certain. V dropped 3 bases and J dropped 3 bases, with 18 bases sitting between them. The V gene's germline CDR1 is SGHDN and CDR2 FVKESK. The CDR3 spans 17 residues. The DNA for the CDR3 is TGTGCCAGCAGCCATCCCTACCGGGGTTTGTTTGGAAACACCATATATTTT. It yields the protein CASSHPYRGLFGNTIYF.